This record covers a single TCR beta chain. This sample is drawn from a study of cytomegalovirus exposure and HLA in healthy donors. Donors had nominal health at sampling but likely had unrecorded immune exposures. The V and J ends lost 6 bases and 3 bases, in that order; junction bases with no gene match: 8. The CDR3 contains 15 residues. CDR1 and CDR2 (germline): SQVTM, ANQGSEA. Amplification used 60 Vbeta primers and 13 Jbeta primers. Libraries were prepared by immunoSEQ multiplex PCR; TCRdb keeps only in-frame clonotypes and omits some of them. The table lists hundreds of thousands of clones, 75% to 80% of them singletons.

This clonotype originated in a male donor in good health and CMV-seronegative. The sample taken for sequencing was PBMCs. This chain connects TRBV29-1 to TRBJ2-1; 10 bases are a match to TRBD1. The CDR3 sequence: CSVRTDRGLYNEQFF. In nucleotides, the CDR3 is TGCAGCGTGAGGACCGACAGGGGGCTCTACAATGAGCAGTTCTTC.